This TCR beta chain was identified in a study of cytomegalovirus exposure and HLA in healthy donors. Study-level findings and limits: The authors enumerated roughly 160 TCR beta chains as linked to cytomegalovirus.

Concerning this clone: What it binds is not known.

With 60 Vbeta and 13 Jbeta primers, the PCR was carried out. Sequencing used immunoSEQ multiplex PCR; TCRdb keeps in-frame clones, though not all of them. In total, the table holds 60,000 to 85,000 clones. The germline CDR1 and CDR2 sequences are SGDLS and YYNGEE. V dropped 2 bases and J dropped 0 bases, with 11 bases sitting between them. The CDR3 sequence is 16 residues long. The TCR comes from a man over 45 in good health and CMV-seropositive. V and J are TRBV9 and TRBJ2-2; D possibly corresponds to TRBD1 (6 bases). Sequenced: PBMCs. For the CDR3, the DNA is TGTGCCAGCAGCGTGGGGGCTTTTCCGAACACCGGGGAGCTGTTTTTT. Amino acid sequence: CASSVGAFPNTGELFF.